Each of the 5 T cell receptor beta chains below was sequenced from the same sample in a study of T cell responses to AZD1222 COVID-19 vaccine. Profiled with immunoSEQ multiplex PCR; TCRdb holds only in-frame clones, not every one. The sample carries 100,000 to 120,000 clones, about 85% recorded once. The source material was peripheral blood, sampled on day 0 of AZD1222 vaccination. These receptors were collected from an adult in good health.

DNA of the CDR3: TGCGCCAGCAGCAGCCCCGGCTTTTCGACCCTCCACTTT. Its translation is CASSSPGFSTLHF. The chain is built from TRBV4-1 and TRBJ1-6; no clear D gene. The germline V gene has CDR1 MGHRA and CDR2 YSYEKL. This CDR3 region has 13 residues. Trimming took 5 bases from V and 14 from J, leaving 16 bases between them.

V and J are TRBV11-2 and TRBJ1-4, with TRBD1 as a possible D gene (6 bases). The V end was cut by 5 bases, the J end by 0 bases, with 22 bases between. The length of the CDR3 is 19 residues. Germline lookup yields CDR1 SGHAT and CDR2 FQNNGV. DNA for the CDR3: TGTGCCAGCAGCCCCGGTTACCTTCGACAGGTTGCAACTAATGAAAAACTGTTTTTT. It yields the protein CASSPGYLRQVATNEKLFF. Complete variable domain (other parts from reference TRBV11-2 and TRBJ1-4): EAGVAQSPRYKIIEKRQSVAFWCNPISGHATLYWYQQILGQGPKLLIQFQNNGVVDDSQLPKDRFSAERLKGVDSTLKIQPAKLEDSAVYLCASSPGYLRQVATNEKLFFGSGTQLSVL.

This clone was counted a few times. The genes are TRBV7-9 and TRBJ1-1, with 7 bases fitting TRBD1. The CDR3 loop spans 15 amino acids. Germline values: CDR1 SEHNR, CDR2 FQNEAQ (reference sequence). The V and J ends lost 2 bases and 9 bases, in that order; junction bases with no gene match: 12. Written as DNA, the CDR3 is TGTGCCAGCAGCTTATCAGGGGACAGTGACGATAAAGCTTTCTTT. Residues: CASSLSGDSDDKAFF.

The chain carries TRBV10-2 and TRBJ1-5; D may be TRBD1 (5 bases). The V end lost 4 bases, the J end lost 9 bases, and 13 bases lay between the germline ends. Germline assignment: CDR1 WSHSY and CDR2 SAAADI. CDR3 size: 13 residues. CDR3 sequence reads: CASSAQGNTPQHF. The DNA for the CDR3 is TGCGCCAGCAGTGCCCAGGGAAATACGCCCCAGCATTTT.

The chain links TRBV19 to TRBJ1-4; a possible D gene is TRBD1 (5 bases). Per the germline V gene, CDR1 is LNHDA and CDR2 is SQIVND (reference sequence). V lost 5 bases, J lost 8 bases, and 18 bases lay in between. This CDR3 contains 15 residues. In DNA, the CDR3 is TGTGCCAGTAGTCTACACCGGGACTATGTCGAAAAACTGTTTTTT. It translates to CASSLHRDYVEKLFF.